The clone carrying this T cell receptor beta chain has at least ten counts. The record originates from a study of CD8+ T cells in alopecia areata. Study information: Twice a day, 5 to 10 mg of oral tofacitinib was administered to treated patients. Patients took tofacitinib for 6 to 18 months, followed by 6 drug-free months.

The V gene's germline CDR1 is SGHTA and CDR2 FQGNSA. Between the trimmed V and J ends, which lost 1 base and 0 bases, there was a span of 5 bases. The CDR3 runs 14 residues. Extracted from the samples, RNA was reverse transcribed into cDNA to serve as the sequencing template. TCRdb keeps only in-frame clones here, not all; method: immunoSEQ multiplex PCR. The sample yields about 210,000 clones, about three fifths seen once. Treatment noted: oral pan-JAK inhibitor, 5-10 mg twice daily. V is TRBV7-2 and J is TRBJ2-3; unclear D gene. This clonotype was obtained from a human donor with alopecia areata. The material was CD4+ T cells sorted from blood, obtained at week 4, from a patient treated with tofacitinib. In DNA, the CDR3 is TGTGCCAGCAGCTTAGTATGGAGCACAGATACGCAGTATTTT. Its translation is CASSLVWSTDTQYF.